The present T cell receptor (beta chain) was sequenced within a study of early T cells in non-severe SARS-CoV-2 infection. Study at large: It was bulk RNA from unsorted whole blood that was sequenced, and the chains were unpaired.

Study results and limitations: Matching with VDJdb favored anti-spike CD8 responses (missing private and CD4 specificities).

Individual cDNA molecules carried attached unique molecular identifiers. TCRdb independently ran MiXCR on the 5' RACE reads; one entry per CDR3 protein. The sample consists of roughly 72,000 distinct CDR3 sequences, around 13% of them appearing once. This clonotype came up a few times. Antigen unknown. This CDR3 is 16 amino acids long. Trimming took 5 bases from V and 0 from J, leaving 11 bases between them. The germline gives CDR1 SGHDN, CDR2 FVKESK. The gene calls are TRBV14 and TRBJ2-6; D might be TRBD1 or TRBD2, each matching 5 bases. The sequence came from an adult who was a healthcare worker with PCR-confirmed SARS-CoV-2 infection or an uninfected control (not recorded which). The sequencing sample was made of whole blood. CDR3 DNA sequence: TGTGCCAGCAGCTCCCCGGGGCTCTCTGGGGCCAACGTCCTGACTTTC. This translates into CASSSPGLSGANVLTF.